This T cell receptor (beta chain) was sequenced during a study of T cells of healthy individuals listed by TCRdb under 2018. Libraries were prepared through 5' RACE. The sample was run on an Illumina MiSeq. TCRdb reanalyzed the raw reads on its own, using fastp at Q25 for trimming and MiXCR for clone calling, and kept in-frame beta chains. All rows with the same CDR3 protein become a single entry with the most common DNA and genes. The sample data list about 63,000 distinct CDR3 sequences, and around 15% of these were observed just once. Together, the top ten hold around 4.6% of the sample. CDR1 is given as DFQATT and CDR2 as SNEGSKA, both from the germline V gene (reference sequence). V is clipped by 6 bases and J by 2 bases, and the sequence between their germline boundaries is 19 bases long. The CDR3, cysteine through phenylalanine, is 15 amino acids long. Only CDR3 DNA remains: 45 bases, in frame from the first base.

The sample holds a few counts of this clonotype. The antigen it binds to is not known. No qualities accompany the bases; no much larger clone lies one base away. The rearrangement joined TRBV20-1 to TRBJ2-5; TRBD1 could be the D gene, as 6 bases match. The clonotype was recovered from a human donor in good health. In nucleotide form, the sequence is TGCAGTGCACGGTGGGCAGGGGCAAGGCAAGAGACCCAGTACTTC. Protein translation: CSARWAGARQETQYF.